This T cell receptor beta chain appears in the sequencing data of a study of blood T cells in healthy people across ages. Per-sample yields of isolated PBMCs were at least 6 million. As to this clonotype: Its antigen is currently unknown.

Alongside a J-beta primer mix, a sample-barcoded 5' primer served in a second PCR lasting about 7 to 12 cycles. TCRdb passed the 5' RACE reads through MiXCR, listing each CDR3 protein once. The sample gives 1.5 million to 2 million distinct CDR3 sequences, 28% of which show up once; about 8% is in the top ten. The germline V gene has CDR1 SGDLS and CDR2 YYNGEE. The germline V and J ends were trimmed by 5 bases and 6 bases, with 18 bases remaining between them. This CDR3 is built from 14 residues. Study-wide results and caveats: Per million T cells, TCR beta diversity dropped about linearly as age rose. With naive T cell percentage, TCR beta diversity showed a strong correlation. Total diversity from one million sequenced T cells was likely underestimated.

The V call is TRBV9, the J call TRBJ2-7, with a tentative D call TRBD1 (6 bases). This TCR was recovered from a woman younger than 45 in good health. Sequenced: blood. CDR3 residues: CASSAGTIITEQYF. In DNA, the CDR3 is TGTGCCAGCAGTGCCGGGACAATAATAACCGAGCAGTACTTC. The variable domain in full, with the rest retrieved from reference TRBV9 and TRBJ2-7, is DSGVTQTPKHLITATGQRVTLRCSPRSGDLSVYWYQQSLDQGLQFLIQYYNGEERAKGNILERFSAQQFPDLHSELNLSSLELGDSALYFCASSAGTIITEQYFGPGTRLTVT.